This T cell receptor (beta chain) was recorded in a study of CD8+ T cells in alopecia areata. Study information: The drug, oral tofacitinib, was given to treated patients at 5 to 10 mg twice daily. Treatment ran 6 to 18 months, with 6 months of follow-up afterward.

Study-wide points: Elevated clonality characterized lesional scalp relative to normal scalp, particularly in alopecia totalis/universalis.

As to treatment: oral pan-JAK inhibitor, 5-10 mg twice daily. Extraction of RNA preceded its reverse transcription into cDNA, which served as the sequencing template. Libraries were prepared by immunoSEQ multiplex PCR; TCRdb keeps only in-frame clonotypes and omits some of them. In the table there are around 290,000 clones, roughly 50% of which are singletons. Trimming removed 10 bases from V and 4 bases from J, with 16 bases in between. CDR3 size: 13 residues. Germline V gene sequence: CDR1 ENHRY, CDR2 SYGVKD. This clone was seen a few times. The antigen is undetermined. This sequence originates from a human donor with alopecia areata. This chain uses TRBV10-3 with TRBJ2-5; D gene unclear. This material consisted of CD4+ T cells sorted from blood, taken at week 24, from a patient treated with tofacitinib. The CDR3 reads CATSSRWGETQYF. The DNA of the CDR3 is TGTGCCACTTCGTCGAGGTGGGGAGAGACCCAGTACTTC.